Reported below is one TCR beta chain. The antigen is not known. RNA isolated from unsorted whole blood supplied the blood RNA, with germline DNA also extracted. The data stem from a study of tumor-infiltrating lymphocytes in primary liver carcinoma. Regarding the study as a whole: Significantly greater top-250-clone fractions characterized tumors relative to blood (p = 0.039).

Starting material of around 490 ng total RNA yielded TCR beta cDNA via a constant-region primer. Each TCR beta library was derived from three nested multiplex PCR rounds that employed slightly modified ARM-PCR. MiXCR was run by TCRdb on the multiplex PCR reads, yielding one entry per CDR3 protein. Among hundreds of thousands of distinct CDR3 sequences listed, 50% to 75% were seen once. This TCR was recovered from a woman in her 30s with primary liver carcinoma and hepatitis B virus infection. Material for sequencing was peripheral blood.

The CDR3 here is CASSYLTSGKREQYF. The CDR3, as DNA: TGTGCCAGCAGTTACTTGACTAGCGGGAAAAGGGAGCAGTACTTC. This chain connects TRBV6-5 to TRBJ2-7; 11 nucleotides align to TRBD2. Trimming at V came to 1 base and at J to 7 bases, leaving 6 bases not matched to a gene. Germline CDR1 is MNHEY and CDR2 is SVGAGI. This CDR3 region has 15 residues.